This record covers a single TCR beta chain. This entry belongs to a study of blood T cell repertoires in COVID-19. At the level of the study: Acute and convalescent COVID-19 specimens originated in the United States, Italy and Spain. T cells, B-cell-depleted T cells, or PBMCs supplied cDNA or gDNA.

Under the authors' procedure: Reference gene primers were amplified, and this amplification served to estimate nucleated cell counts. Assay used: immunoSEQ multiplex PCR; TCRdb lists only in-frame clones, some missing. V, J and clone size are taken as reported in that table, and D and trimming were inferred from the DNA itself. The data contain about 48,000 clones, about 84% of them singletons. V shed 6 bases, J shed 8 bases, and the junction held 13 bases outside the gene matches. Germline values: CDR1 LNHDA, CDR2 SQIVND (reference sequence). The CDR3 totals 15 residues. The receptor's source is a woman in her sixties with acute or convalescent COVID-19. Sample: peripheral blood. The J gene is TRBJ2-3, the V gene TRBV19; 8 positions agree with TRBD2. In nucleotides, the CDR3 is TGTGCCAGTAGACTTCGCGGGGGGATTGCCGGTACGCAGTATTTT. Amino acid sequence: CASRLRGGIAGTQYF.